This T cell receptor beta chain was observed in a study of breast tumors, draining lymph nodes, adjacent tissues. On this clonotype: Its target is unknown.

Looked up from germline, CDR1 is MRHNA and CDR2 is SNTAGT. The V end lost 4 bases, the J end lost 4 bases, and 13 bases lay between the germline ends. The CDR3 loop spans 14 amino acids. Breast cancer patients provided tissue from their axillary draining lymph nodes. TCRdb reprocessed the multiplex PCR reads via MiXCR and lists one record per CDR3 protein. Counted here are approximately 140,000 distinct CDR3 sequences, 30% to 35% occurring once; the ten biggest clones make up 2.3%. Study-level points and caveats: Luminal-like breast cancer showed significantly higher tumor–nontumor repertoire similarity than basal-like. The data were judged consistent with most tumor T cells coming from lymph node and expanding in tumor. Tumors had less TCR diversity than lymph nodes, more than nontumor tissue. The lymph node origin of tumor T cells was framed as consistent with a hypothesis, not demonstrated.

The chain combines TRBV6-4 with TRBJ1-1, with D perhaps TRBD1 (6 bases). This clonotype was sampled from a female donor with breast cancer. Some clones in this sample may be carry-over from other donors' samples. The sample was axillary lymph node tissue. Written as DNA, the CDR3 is TGTGCCAGCAGTGTCAGCAGGGGAAGCACTGAAGCTTTCTTT. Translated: CASSVSRGSTEAFF.